One sample yielded the 8 T cell receptor beta chains listed below, sequenced in a study of cytomegalovirus exposure and HLA in healthy donors (dated by TCRdb to 2015 to 2018). Library preparation was by the immunoSEQ multiplex PCR assay. For the multiplex PCR, a mixture combining 60 forward primers for TCR Vbeta segments and 13 reverse primers for TCR Jbeta segments was used. Entries here come from immuneACCESS through TCRdb and include only in-frame sequences with V and J called. Some clones fail to appear in such tables; in the studies checked, an unresolved V gene covers under half of the shortfall, and the cause of the remainder is unknown. Recorded for this sample are roughly 180,000 clones; about 10% of them occurred a single time. Clones ranked in the top ten supply less than 1.5% of the sample. The sample consisted of PBMCs. All receptors derive from a woman in her 30s in good health and CMV-seropositive.

The chain carries TRBV6-1 and TRBJ2-7; 14 nucleotides align to TRBD2. V gave up 2 bases and J gave up 3 bases; unmatched junction bases: 6. The CDR3 has 17 amino acids. Germline assignment: CDR1 MNHNS and CDR2 SASEGT. The CDR3: CASSEIGTSGGFYEQYF. In DNA form, the CDR3 reads TGTGCCAGCAGTGAAATTGGGACTAGCGGGGGATTCTACGAGCAGTACTTC.

In its sample, this clone was seen a few times. The chain employs TRBV9 and TRBJ2-7; 11 nucleotides align to TRBD2. The CDR3 runs to 16 residues. The J segment lost 2 bases and the V segment lost 3 bases, leaving 7 bases of the junction unmatched. Germline CDR1 SGDLS, CDR2 YYNGEE. The CDR3 DNA is TGTGCCAGCAGCGGGGCCGGGACTAGCGGTGCCTACGAGCAGTACTTC. Translating gives CASSGAGTSGAYEQYF.

This chain links TRBV6-5 with TRBJ2-1; 13 positions agree with TRBD2. V shed 2 bases and J 6 bases; nucleotides not matched to a gene: 4. Germline loops: CDR1 MNHEY, CDR2 SVGAGI. The length of the CDR3 is 16 residues. The CDR3 loop reads CASSYGLAGVLNEQFF. The DNA for the CDR3 is TGTGCCAGCAGTTACGGACTAGCGGGAGTCCTCAATGAGCAGTTCTTC.

This clone was seen only a few times. The rearrangement uses TRBV9 and TRBJ1-2, with D possibly TRBD1 on 6 matching bases. The CDR3 loop spans 12 amino acids. Germline V gene data show CDR1 as SGDLS and CDR2 as YYNGEE. V lost 7 bases to trimming and J lost 9 bases, with 16 bases between them. For the CDR3, the DNA is TGTGCCAGCGGAGGGGGGGGCCGGCGCTACACCTTC. It encodes CASGGGGRRYTF.

V usage is TRBV5-1 and J usage is TRBJ1-1; 7 bases match TRBD1. This CDR3 region has 15 residues. Trimming cost V 4 bases and J 2 bases; bases outside gene matches: 8. CDR1 and CDR2 (germline): SGHRS, YFSETQ. CDR3 in DNA: TGCGCCAGCAGCAAACCAGGGACAGACAACACTGAAGCTTTCTTT. Translating gives CASSKPGTDNTEAFF.

This clone has a handful of counts. The rearrangement links TRBV6-5 to TRBJ1-2; 9 bases align to TRBD1. The CDR3 runs to 14 residues. Per germline, CDR1 MNHEY and CDR2 SVGAGI. V lost 6 bases, J lost 2 bases, and 4 bases stayed unmatched. CDR3 protein: CASSYRGLNYGYTF. The CDR3 coding sequence is TGTGCCAGCAGCTACAGGGGGCTCAACTATGGCTACACCTTC.

A few counts support this clone. The gene calls are TRBV5-1 and TRBJ1-1; 8 bases align to TRBD1. Trimming took 3 bases from V and 5 from J; bases not matched to a gene: 6. Germline V lookup: CDR1 SGHRS, CDR2 YFSETQ. This CDR3 contains 14 residues. CDR3 sequence: CASSSDRVKTEAFF. The CDR3 DNA sequence: TGCGCCAGCAGCTCGGACAGGGTAAAGACTGAAGCTTTCTTT.

The chain combines TRBV9 with TRBJ1-2; TRBD1 agrees at 8 bases. This CDR3 has 16 residues. J gave up 2 bases and V 0 bases, and 6 bases lay outside the gene matches. CDR1 SGDLS and CDR2 YYNGEE come from the germline V gene. The CDR3 bases are TGTGCCAGCAGCGTAGGGCCAGGACAGGGAAACTATGGCTACACCTTC. Its protein is CASSVGPGQGNYGYTF.